This T cell receptor (beta chain) was captured by sequencing in a study of blood T cells in healthy people across ages (dated by TCRdb to about 2015). Study-wide context: In model experiments, roughly one uniquely barcoded TCR beta cDNA molecule per two T cells was captured by template switching. Donors of different ages were randomly distributed across sequencing lanes to avoid experimental bias. The donors were split into four age groups: young (average 16 years), middle-aged (roughly 40), aged (roughly 65) and long-lived (approximately 89). The study measured age-related changes in TCR beta repertoire diversity using deep sequencing normalized with unique cDNA molecular identifiers. The study analyzed two additional independent replicas of 1 million unique cDNA reads from the same blood draw for two donors, one aged 18 to 30 and one aged 80 or older. Broad study findings and their caveats: A strong correlation was found between observed TCR beta diversity and the percentage of naive T cells measured by flow cytometry. The CMV infection status of donors was not known, potentially confounding age-related changes in expanded clonotypes. As age increased, observed TCR beta diversity per million T cells dropped in a roughly linear way, and a significant reduction was already evident by age 40. Bulk unsorted PBMC profiling prevented conclusive comparison of naive and antigen-experienced compartments. The long-lived group showed more naive CD4+ T cells, fewer expanded clones and increased TCR diversity than the aged group, suggesting age selection. Total diversity estimates from one million sequenced T cells were considered lower bounds and underestimates.

Libraries were constructed by 5' RACE. The sample was run on an Illumina HiSeq 2500. A second about 7 to 11 cycle PCR used a sample-barcoded 5' primer and a J-beta primer mix. Each TCR beta cDNA molecule received a unique molecular identifier from a template-switch 5' adaptor carrying 12 random nucleotides. Each sample yielded at least 2.5 million CDR3-containing paired-end reads. All of the RNA was converted into first-strand cDNA using the Mint cDNA synthesis kit, with a TRBC-specific oligonucleotide serving as the primer. All cDNA was treated with uracil-DNA glycosylase and then went through a first 18-cycle PCR with the universal primers M1SS and BC2_uni_R. The authors' analysis ran thus. Each sample was normalized by randomly selecting 1 million high-quality reads, each carrying a distinct molecular identifier. Instead of being binned into consensus sequences, reads that shared molecular identifiers were thrown out. MiTCR, run with a Q25 quality threshold and the strictest error-elimination algorithm, handled CDR3 identification, clonotype clustering and error correction. Lower-bound total TCR beta diversity was estimated with a nonparametric unseen species model using Euler transformation. The public reads were reanalyzed by TCRdb: fastp trimming at Q25, MiXCR alignment, in-frame beta chains only. Each record represents a unique CDR3 protein, reported with the most common genes and DNA among its rows. Here the V and J calls rest on TCRdb's processing, not on the authors' analysis. This sample holds under 800,000 distinct CDR3 sequences; about 40% were observed only once. The biggest ten clones account for about 20% of the sample.

The donors were roughly 40 Caucasian individuals from Russia, aged roughly 6 to 90 years, who were systemically healthy. Each donor gave ten milliliters of peripheral blood, drawn into EDTA-treated Vacutainer tubes. Ficoll-Paque density-gradient centrifugation was used to isolate PBMCs, with at least 6 million obtained per sample. Total RNA was extracted from PBMCs with Trizol reagent, with at least 5.5 micrograms obtained per sample. For every donor, flow cytometry on a PBMC aliquot measured the percentage of naive CD45RAhigh/CD27high T cells. CDR1 LGHDT and CDR2 YNNKEL were looked up in the germline V gene (reference sequence). Counted from cysteine to phenylalanine, this CDR3 has 14 amino acids. Just the 42-base CDR3 DNA is kept, in frame starting at base 1. V lost 6 bases and J lost 8 bases, and the count of bases not matched to a germline gene is 4. This clonotype was counted only a few times. Which antigen it targets is not known. The input lacks base qualities; no much larger clone sits a single base away.

The rearranged chain carries TRBV3-1 and TRBJ1-6; the junction holds 10 bases that match TRBD1. This TCR was sampled from an older woman in good health. The source material was blood. The CDR3 loop reads CASRRTGGYSPLHF. The DNA sequence reads TGTGCCAGCAGAAGGACAGGGGGTTATTCACCCCTCCACTTT.